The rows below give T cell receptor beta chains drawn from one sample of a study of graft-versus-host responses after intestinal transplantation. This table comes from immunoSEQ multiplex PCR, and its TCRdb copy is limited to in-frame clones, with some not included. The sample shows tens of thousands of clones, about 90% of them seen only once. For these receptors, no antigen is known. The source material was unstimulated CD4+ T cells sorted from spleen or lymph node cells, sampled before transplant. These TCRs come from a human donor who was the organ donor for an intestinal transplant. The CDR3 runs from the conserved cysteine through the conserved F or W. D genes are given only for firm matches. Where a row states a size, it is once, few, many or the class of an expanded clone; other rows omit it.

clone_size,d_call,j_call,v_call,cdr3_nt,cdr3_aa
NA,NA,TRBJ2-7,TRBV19,TGTGCCAGTAGTATAGGACCCCGAATTGGCGAGCAGTACTTC,CASSIGPRIGEQYF
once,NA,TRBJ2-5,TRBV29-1,TGCAGCGCCGACCCGGGCAGGGTGAGCCAAGAGACCCAGTACTTC,CSADPGRVSQETQYF
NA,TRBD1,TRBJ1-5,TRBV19,TGTGCCAGTAGTACCCCCGGGACAGGGGGCCATCAGCCCCAGCATTTT,CASSTPGTGGHQPQHF
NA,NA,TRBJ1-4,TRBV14,TGTGCCAGCAGCCAAGTGAGGGGGAATGAAAAACTGTTTTTT,CASSQVRGNEKLFF
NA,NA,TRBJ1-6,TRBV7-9,TGTGCCCTGGGGGGGGAGAATTCACCCCTCCACTTT,CALGGENSPLHF
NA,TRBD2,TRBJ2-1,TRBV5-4,TGTGCCAGCAGCGACGGGACTAGTCGCAATGAGCAGTTCTTC,CASSDGTSRNEQFF
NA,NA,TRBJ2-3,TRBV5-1,TGCGCCAGCAGCTTGGGCGGGGGGACAGAACCAACAGATACGCAGTATTTT,CASSLGGGTEPTDTQYF
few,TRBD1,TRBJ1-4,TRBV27,TGTGCCAGCAGTCCCAGGGGGCTTAATGAAAAACTGTTTTTT,CASSPRGLNEKLFF
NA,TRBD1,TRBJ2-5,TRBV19,TGTGCCAGTACCTCGGACAGGGGAGAGACCCAGTACTTC,CASTSDRGETQYF
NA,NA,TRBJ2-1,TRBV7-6,TGTGCCAGCAGCTTAGTTTCGCTCGATGAGCAGTTCTTC,CASSLVSLDEQFF
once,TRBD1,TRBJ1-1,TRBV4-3,TGCGCCAGCAGCCAAACAGGGGACACTGAAGCTTTCTTT,CASSQTGDTEAFF
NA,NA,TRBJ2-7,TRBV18,TGTGCCAGCTCACCGGGACACTCCTACGAGCAGTACTTC,CASSPGHSYEQYF
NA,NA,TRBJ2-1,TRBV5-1,TGCGCCAGCAGCTTGGCTGGTAGCGTGTACAATGAGCAGTTCTTC,CASSLAGSVYNEQFF
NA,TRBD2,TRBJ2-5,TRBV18,TGTGCCAGCTCACCCATGCGGGGGAGCCAAGAGACCCAGTACTTC,CASSPMRGSQETQYF
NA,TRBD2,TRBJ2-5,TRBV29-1,TGCAGCGTTGGGGGACTAGCGAGTGGAGAGACCCAGTACTTC,CSVGGLASGETQYF
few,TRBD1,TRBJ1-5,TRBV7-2,TGTGCCAGCAGCTCGGGACAGGGGTCAGCCCAGCATTTT,CASSSGQGSAQHF
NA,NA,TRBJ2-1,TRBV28,TGTGCCAGCAGCCACGCCACCTCCGAGCAGTTCTTC,CASSHATSEQFF
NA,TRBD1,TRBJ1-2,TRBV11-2,TGTGCCAGCAGCTTACCCGGACAGGCCAGGGGCTATGGCTACACCTTC,CASSLPGQARGYGYTF
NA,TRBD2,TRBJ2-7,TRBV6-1,TGTGCCAGCAGTCACCGGACTAGCGCACCCTACGAGCAGTACTTC,CASSHRTSAPYEQYF
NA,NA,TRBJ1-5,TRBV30,TGTGCCTGGAGTTCCAGACATCAGCCCCAGCATTTT,CAWSSRHQPQHF
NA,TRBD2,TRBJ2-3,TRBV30,TGTGCCTGGACGCTAGCGGGGAGCACAGATACGCAGTATTTT,CAWTLAGSTDTQYF
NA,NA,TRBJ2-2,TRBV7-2,TGTGCCAGCAGCTTAGCGCTTAAGGGGGAGCTGTTTTTT,CASSLALKGELFF
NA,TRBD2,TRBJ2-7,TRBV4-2,TGTGCCAGCAGCTACTACCGAGGGCTAGCGGGAAGCTACGAGCAGTACTTC,CASSYYRGLAGSYEQYF
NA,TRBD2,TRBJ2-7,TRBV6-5,TGTGCCAGCAGTTACTCTAGCGGGCTCTCCTACGAGCAGTACTTC,CASSYSSGLSYEQYF
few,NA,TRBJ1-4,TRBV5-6,TGTGCCAGCAGCTATGGTGGTGTGGGTGAAAAACTGTTTTTT,CASSYGGVGEKLFF
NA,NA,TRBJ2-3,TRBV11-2,TGTGCCAGCACCCGAGCCGGGACTAGCACAGATACGCAGTATTTT,CASTRAGTSTDTQYF
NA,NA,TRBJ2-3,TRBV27,TGTGCCAGCAGTTTATGGCCCTCTGCGGAGCGCACAGATACGCAGTATTTT,CASSLWPSAERTDTQYF
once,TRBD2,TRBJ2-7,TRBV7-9,TGTGCCAGCAGCTTAATTAACCGGACTAGCGGGACGCAGCAGTACTTC,CASSLINRTSGTQQYF
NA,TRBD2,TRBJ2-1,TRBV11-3,TGTGCCAGCAGCTTAGTGGGACTAGCGGGAGCCGAGCAGTTCTTC,CASSLVGLAGAEQFF
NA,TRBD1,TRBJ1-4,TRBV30,TGTGCAACGGACAGGGGGCCTAATGAAAAACTGTTTTTT,CATDRGPNEKLFF
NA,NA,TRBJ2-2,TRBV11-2,TGTGCCAGCAGCTTACCCGGGGAGCTGTTTTTT,CASSLPGELFF
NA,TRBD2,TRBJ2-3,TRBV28,TGTGCCAGCAGCTGGGGGGGGGACCCAAGCACAGATACGCAGTATTTT,CASSWGGDPSTDTQYF
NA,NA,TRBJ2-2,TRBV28,TGTGCCAGCCGATCCCCCCAAGTAGTCGGGGAGCTGTTTTTT,CASRSPQVVGELFF
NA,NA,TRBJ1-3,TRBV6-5,TGTGCCAGCTGGCGGGGACATACCTCTGGAAACACCATATATTTT,CASWRGHTSGNTIYF
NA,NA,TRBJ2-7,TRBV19,TGTGCCAGTAGCAGGGGTTACGAGCAGTACTTC,CASSRGYEQYF
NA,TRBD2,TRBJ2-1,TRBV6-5,TGTGCCAGCAGCCGCCTAGCGGGAGGTGGCAATGAGCAGTTCTTC,CASSRLAGGGNEQFF
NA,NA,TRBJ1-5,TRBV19,TGTGCCAGTAGTAGTCGACATTGGGGGAATCAGCCCCAGCATTTT,CASSSRHWGNQPQHF
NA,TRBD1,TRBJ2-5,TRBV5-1,TGCGCCAGCAGGGAGGACAGGGGGCGAGAGACCCAGTACTTC,CASREDRGRETQYF
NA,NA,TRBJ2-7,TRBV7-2,TGTGCCAGCAGCTTACGGGACAACTACGAGCAGTACTTC,CASSLRDNYEQYF
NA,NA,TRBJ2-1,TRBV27,TGTGCCAGCAGTTTTCGTCTAGTGGGCTACAATGAGCAGTTCTTC,CASSFRLVGYNEQFF
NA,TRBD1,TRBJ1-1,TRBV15,TGTGCCACCAGCAGGGGACAGGTGGGGCGGACTGAAGCTTTCTTT,CATSRGQVGRTEAFF
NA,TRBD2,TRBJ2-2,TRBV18,TGTGCCAGCTCACCAGCTTTGAGGCTAGCGGGAGGTTCGAACACCGGGGAGCTGTTTTTT,CASSPALRLAGGSNTGELFF
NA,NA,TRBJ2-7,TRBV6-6,TGTGCCAGCAGTTACCGACACGAGCAGTACTTC,CASSYRHEQYF
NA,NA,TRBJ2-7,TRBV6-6,TGTGCCAGCGGACAGGGAGGGTCCTACGAGCAGTACTTC,CASGQGGSYEQYF
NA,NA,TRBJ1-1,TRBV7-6,TGTGCCAGCAGCTCAACTGGACGGATGAACACTGAAGCTTTCTTT,CASSSTGRMNTEAFF
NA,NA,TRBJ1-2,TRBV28,TGTGCCAGCAGCCAAGGGGGGAAGGCAAACTATGGCTACACCTTC,CASSQGGKANYGYTF